The rows below give T cell receptor beta chains drawn from one sample of a study of Tregs in tolerant kidney transplant recipients. Clones were read by immunoSEQ multiplex PCR, and TCRdb kept only the in-frame ones, dropping some. Of about 69,000 clones in the sample, around nine tenths are singletons; the top ten hold approximately 0.4%. Source: CD4+ T cells from blood, taken before the transplant. Receptors were obtained from a human donor who received a combined kidney and bone marrow transplant. The CDR3 runs from the conserved cysteine through the conserved F or W. The D gene is left open where the match is weak. Rows may omit the clone size; those that give it use once, few, many or a size class.

J,V,D,size,DNA,CDR3
TRBJ2-1,TRBV11-2,.,.,TGTGCCAGCAGCTTAGATCGGAATGAGCAGTTCTTC,CASSLDRNEQFF
TRBJ2-7,TRBV7-9,TRBD1,.,TGTGCCAGCAGCTTAGAACAGGGGTGGGTCTACGAGCAGTACTTC,CASSLEQGWVYEQYF
TRBJ1-1,TRBV28,.,.,TGTGCCAGCAGTTCTGACACTGAAGCTTTCTTT,CASSSDTEAFF
TRBJ2-7,TRBV28,.,.,TGTGCCAGCAGTTTTCACCGGGATCACTCCTACGAGCAGTACTTC,CASSFHRDHSYEQYF
TRBJ1-2,TRBV5-1,.,.,TGCGCCAGCACCACCAGGCCTAACTATGGCTACACCTTC,CASTTRPNYGYTF
TRBJ2-7,TRBV7-9,.,.,TGTGCCAGCAGCCCGGAACAGGACGGAATCTCCTACGAGCAGTACTTC,CASSPEQDGISYEQYF
TRBJ2-3,TRBV6-6,.,few,TGTGCCAGCAGTTACGGGCTAACAAGCACAGATACGCAGTATTTT,CASSYGLTSTDTQYF
TRBJ1-5,TRBV18,.,.,TGTGCCAGCTCACCATCAGAGGATTTTCAGCCCCAGCATTTT,CASSPSEDFQPQHF
TRBJ2-1,TRBV7-9,TRBD2,.,TGTGCCAGCAGCGCGAGACTAGCGGGCTCCTACAATGAGCAGTTCTTC,CASSARLAGSYNEQFF
TRBJ1-5,TRBV28,.,.,TGTGCCAGCAGTTTTGTCCGGAGAAGCAATCAGCCCCAGCATTTT,CASSFVRRSNQPQHF
TRBJ1-1,TRBV6-5,.,.,TGTGCCAGCAGTTACGACGACAGTTGGGACACTGAAGCTTTCTTT,CASSYDDSWDTEAFF
TRBJ1-2,TRBV14,TRBD1,.,TGTGCCAGCAGCCAAGGAGGATCACAGAGGGGGCTCGCAACCTACTATGGCTACACCTTC,CASSQGGSQRGLATYYGYTF
TRBJ2-5,TRBV2,TRBD1,.,TGTGCCAGCAGCCTCGACAGGGGGCAAGAGACCCAGTACTTC,CASSLDRGQETQYF
TRBJ2-3,TRBV6-5,.,.,TGTGCCAGCAGTTATCAGGCTAGCACAGATACGCAGTATTTT,CASSYQASTDTQYF
TRBJ2-3,TRBV18,.,.,TGTGCCAGCTCGCCGAGGGAGGATACGCAGTATTTT,CASSPREDTQYF
TRBJ1-2,TRBV28,TRBD1,.,TGTGCCAGCAGTAAGACAGGGGGCCCCTATGGCTACACCTTC,CASSKTGGPYGYTF
TRBJ2-4,TRBV7-9,TRBD1,.,TGTGCCAGCAGCACCCAAGACAGGGGAGGAAGAAACATTCAGTACTTC,CASSTQDRGGRNIQYF
TRBJ1-2,TRBV7-2,TRBD1,.,TGTGCCAGCAGCTGGGACAGGGACTATGGCTACACCTTC,CASSWDRDYGYTF
TRBJ2-5,TRBV4-1,TRBD2,.,TGCGCCAGCAGCCAGCCAACTAGCGGGACTACCGGGGCCCAGTACTTC,CASSQPTSGTTGAQYF
TRBJ2-1,TRBV4-2,.,.,TGTGCCAGCAGCCAAGATTACGGGGGAGGATCCTACAATGAGCAGTTCTTC,CASSQDYGGGSYNEQFF
TRBJ1-1,TRBV5-1,TRBD1,.,TGCGCCAGCAGCCTTACCGGACAGGGGGAGACTGAAGCTTTCTTT,CASSLTGQGETEAFF
TRBJ2-4,TRBV5-1,TRBD1,.,TGCGCCAGCAGCTTGTCGTTAGGGACAGGGGACCCCAAAAACATTCAGTACTTC,CASSLSLGTGDPKNIQYF
TRBJ2-6,TRBV9,.,once,TGTGCCAGCAGCGTAGGAGGCAGCCCGGGCTCTGGGGCCAACGTCCTGACTTTC,CASSVGGSPGSGANVLTF
TRBJ1-2,TRBV19,.,.,TGTGCCAGTAGGACGACAGGTTCTAACTATGGCTACACCTTC,CASRTTGSNYGYTF
TRBJ2-7,TRBV28,TRBD1,.,TGTGCCAGCAGTTTAGCCGGACAGGGGGGGGCCTACGAGCAGTACTTC,CASSLAGQGGAYEQYF
TRBJ2-1,TRBV9,TRBD2,.,TGTGCCAGCAGCGTAGCTACGCCCGGGAGGGCCCAGGGTGAGCAGTTCTTC,CASSVATPGRAQGEQFF
TRBJ1-5,TRBV18,TRBD1,few,TGTGCCACCCGAGCAGGGGGCGCGGGTCAGCCCCAGCATTTT,CATRAGGAGQPQHF
TRBJ2-2,TRBV7-2,.,.,TGTGCCAGCAGCTTAGGGGCAGGCAGCACCGGGGAGCTGTTTTTT,CASSLGAGSTGELFF
TRBJ2-2,TRBV11-2,.,.,TGTGCCAGCAGCTCGTTGGGCTACGGGGTCACCGGGGAGCTGTTTTTT,CASSSLGYGVTGELFF
TRBJ1-2,TRBV30,.,.,TGTGCCTGGACAAGGGGCGAGGACTATGGCTACACCTTC,CAWTRGEDYGYTF
TRBJ2-3,TRBV7-3,TRBD2,.,TGTGCCAGCAGCGCTAGCGGGAGGGCCGCCGATACGCAGTATTTT,CASSASGRAADTQYF
TRBJ1-3,TRBV4-2,.,few,TGTGCCAGCAGCGTCAGGGTGAACTCTGGAAACACCATATATTTT,CASSVRVNSGNTIYF
TRBJ1-1,TRBV28,.,.,TGTGCCAGCAGTTTACTCAATCAACCCGGCACTGAAGCTTTCTTT,CASSLLNQPGTEAFF
TRBJ2-5,TRBV7-2,TRBD2,.,TGTGCCAGCACCCAGGCCACTAGCGCCCAAGAGACCCAGTACTTC,CASTQATSAQETQYF
TRBJ1-2,TRBV27,TRBD1,.,TGTGCCAGCAAAAGCGACAGGGGGGCTGGCTACACCTTC,CASKSDRGAGYTF
TRBJ2-1,TRBV6-5,.,.,TGTGCCAGCAGCCATGACACCAATGAGCAGTTCTTC,CASSHDTNEQFF